One sample yielded the 27 T cell receptor beta chains listed below, sequenced in a study of spatial heterogeneity in lung cancer. Study-wide results and caveats: Mutation tallies in tumors tracked expanded intratumoral alpha and beta TCR counts.

TCRdb re-called the 5' RACE reads through MiXCR, storing one row per CDR3 protein. The sample consists of 20,000 to 25,000 distinct CDR3 sequences, roughly 9% of them appearing once. Time point described: sample taken at primary tumor resection. No antigen has been identified for these receptors. Sequenced here: lung tumor tissue, sampled at surgery. These receptor sequences come from a male donor with early-stage non-small cell lung cancer.

This clonotype was recorded many times. The chain couples TRBV18 to TRBJ1-5; D remains ambiguous. Deletions cut 2 bases from V and 2 bases from J, with 10 bases between. The CDR3 is 15 amino acids. The germline V gene has CDR1 KGHSH and CDR2 LQKENI. The DNA of the CDR3 is TGTGCCAGCTCACCAATCGGGGTGGGCAATCAGCCCCAGCATTTT. It encodes CASSPIGVGNQPQHF.

This clonotype has only a few counts. The rearrangement links TRBV6-2 or TRBV6-3 to TRBJ2-1, with D possibly being TRBD1 (5 bases). Germline CDR1 MNHEY, CDR2 SVGEGT. This CDR3 has 15 residues. Trimming shortened V by 6 bases and J by 3 bases, and 15 bases separated the two germline ends. In DNA form, the CDR3 reads TGTGCCAGCAGCCGACAGTCACTATACTACAATGAGCAGTTCTTC. Protein sequence: CASSRQSLYYNEQFF.

This chain links TRBV6-5 with TRBJ2-6; D ambiguous. V was pared by 0 bases and J by 0 bases, with 9 bases between. From germline, CDR1 is MNHEY and CDR2 SVGAGI. CDR3 length: 17 residues. In nucleotides, the CDR3 is TGTGCCAGCAGTTACTCTGACGGTCCCTCTGGGGCCAACGTCCTGACTTTC. Its protein is CASSYSDGPSGANVLTF.

The rearrangement uses TRBV7-2 and TRBJ2-2; 11 bases map to TRBD2. CDR3 length: 14 amino acids. The trim removed 8 bases at V and 4 bases at J, leaving 3 bases unmatched. CDR1 and CDR2 from the germline V gene are SGHTA and FQGNSA. CDR3 nucleotide sequence: TGTGCCAGCTTGGGGACTAGCGGCACCGGGGAGCTGTTTTTT. This gives the protein CASLGTSGTGELFF.

This clonotype was seen a few times. V and J are TRBV10-3 and TRBJ2-1; 10 bases match TRBD2. Germline-derived CDR1 and CDR2 are ENHRY and SYGVKD. CDR3 length equals 15 residues. V trimming: 5 bases; J trimming: 4 bases; junction bases outside the gene matches: 5. This chain's CDR3 is CAISFGLAEYNEQFF. The CDR3 DNA sequence: TGTGCCATCAGTTTTGGACTAGCGGAGTACAATGAGCAGTTCTTC.

About this clonotype itself: One end of the junction is discordant with germline, which a read error may explain. The V call is TRBV12-3 or TRBV12-4, the J call TRBJ2-2; the D gene is possibly TRBD2 (5 bases). The CDR3 has 13 amino acids. The chain's CDR3 is CASSSPNTGELIF. CDR3 coding DNA: TGTGCCAGCAGTTCCCCGAACACCGGGGAGCTGATTTTT.

This clonotype was picked up many times. The rearrangement joins TRBV7-2 to TRBJ1-2, with no clear D. Germline V lookup: CDR1 SGHTA, CDR2 FQGNSA. CDR3 size: 13 residues. V was cut by 2 bases and J by 1 base, with 5 bases left in between. CDR3 residues: CASSLQNNYGYTF. The CDR3 DNA follows: TGTGCCAGCAGCTTACAGAATAACTATGGCTACACCTTC.

Sample share makes this clonotype medium-sized. CDR3 in DNA: TGTGCCAGCAGTGTCCCCGGGAGGGGCTACGAGCAGTACTTC. It is translated as CASSVPGRGYEQYF. The chain employs TRBV28 and TRBJ2-7; 8 bases align to TRBD2. The CDR3 runs to 14 residues. Trimming cost V 5 bases and J 3 bases; bases outside gene matches: 6. CDR1 is MDHEN and CDR2 is SYDVKM in the germline V gene.

This clonotype showed up many times. The chain combines TRBV20-1 with TRBJ1-6, with no clear D. Germline CDR1 DFQATT, CDR2 SNEGSKA (reference sequence). The CDR3 covers 15 residues. The ends were cut back, 2 bases at V and 5 bases at J, with 13 bases in the middle. DNA for the CDR3: TGCAGTGCTAGAAGGCGAGGGTTTGATAATTCACCCCTCCACTTT. Its protein is CSARRRGFDNSPLHF.

In its sample, this clonotype was seen a few times. The gene calls are TRBV5-1 and TRBJ2-1; no clear D gene. V dropped 0 bases and J dropped 5 bases, with 6 bases sitting between them. The V gene's germline CDR1 is SGHRS and CDR2 YFSETQ. The CDR3 length is 13 residues. The CDR3 coding sequence is TGCGCCAGCAGCTTGGTGGGCAACAATGAGCAGTTCTTC. This sequence encodes CASSLVGNNEQFF.

This clonotype was counted only a few times. This chain connects TRBV7-2 to TRBJ2-7, with 7 nucleotides matching TRBD1. V shed 9 bases, J shed 6 bases, and the junction held 14 bases outside the gene matches. Germline V gene lookup returns CDR1 SGHTA and CDR2 FQGNSA. The CDR3 is 14 amino acids. The DNA of the CDR3 is TGTGCCAGTTCTCATAGGGGACAGTTTAGCGAGCAGTACTTC. Amino acids: CASSHRGQFSEQYF.

This clonotype was seen many times. The genes are TRBV28 and TRBJ1-2; TRBD1 matches at 7 bases. V trimming: 4 bases; J trimming: 8 bases; junction bases outside the gene matches: 4. The CDR3 extends over 12 amino acids. CDR1 MDHEN and CDR2 SYDVKM come from the germline V gene. CDR3 in amino acids: CASSSDREGYTF. In DNA, the CDR3 is TGTGCCAGCAGTTCCGACAGGGAAGGCTACACCTTC.

This clonotype was detected many times. This chain joins TRBV28 and TRBJ2-4; weak D call: TRBD2 (7 bases). V was trimmed by 6 bases and J by 0 bases, leaving 18 bases between them. Germline values: CDR1 MDHEN, CDR2 SYDVKM. This CDR3 comprises 17 residues. CDR3 in DNA: TGTGCCAGCAGCCCGAGGGCGGGGGCGGAAGCCAAAAACATTCAGTACTTC. Protein sequence: CASSPRAGAEAKNIQYF.

This clonotype was detected many times. The chain combines TRBV11-2 with TRBJ2-5, with D tentatively TRBD1 or TRBD2 (5 bases each). Trimming took 3 bases from V and 2 from J, leaving 13 bases between them. There are 15 residues in the CDR3. Germline-derived CDR1 and CDR2 are SGHAT and FQNNGV. The CDR3 region has the DNA TGTGCCAGCAGCTTCTGGGCAGGGAGACAAGAGACCCAGTACTTC. It codes for CASSFWAGRQETQYF.

There are a few counts of this clonotype. This chain joins TRBV7-6 and TRBJ2-1, with D perhaps matching TRBD2 (6 bases). Trimming cost V 2 bases and J 9 bases, with 14 bases left between them. This CDR3 comprises 14 residues. Germline V gene data show CDR1 as SGHVS and CDR2 as FNYEAQ. As DNA, the CDR3 is TGTGCCAGCAGCTTACCCCGGGACTCGGGTGAGCAGTTCTTC. This encodes CASSLPRDSGEQFF.

There are many counts of this clonotype. V usage is TRBV11-2 and J usage is TRBJ2-1, with 8 nucleotides matching TRBD2. Germline CDR1 is SGHAT and CDR2 is FQNNGV. The CDR3 is made up of 16 amino acids. The V gene end was trimmed by 0 bases and the J gene end by 9 bases; junction bases not matched to a gene: 10. The CDR3 DNA sequence: TGTGCCAGCAGCTTAGATCCCTACCGGGGGGGCAGTGAGCAGTTCTTC. Its protein is CASSLDPYRGGSEQFF.

A few counts support this clonotype. This chain links TRBV27 with TRBJ1-1; D unresolved. The V gene lost 6 bases and the J gene lost 1 base, with 9 bases spanning the gap. There are 13 residues in the CDR3. The germline gives CDR1 MNHEY, CDR2 SMNVEV (reference sequence). CDR3 sequence: CASRIFGNTEAFF. CDR3 sequence (DNA): TGTGCCAGCAGAATTTTTGGGAACACTGAAGCTTTCTTT.

The sample holds a few counts of this clonotype. The chain employs TRBV18 and TRBJ1-1; perhaps TRBD1 as D (5 bases). CDR3 length: 12 amino acids. V lost 6 bases and J 6 bases, leaving 11 bases between the germline ends. Germline CDR1 and CDR2: KGHSH and LQKENI. In DNA, the CDR3 is TGTGCCAGCTCGCCCATACAGGCTGAAGCTTTCTTT. This sequence encodes CASSPIQAEAFF.

This clonotype was picked up many times. The chain uses TRBV5-5 and TRBJ2-7; 7 bases are shared with TRBD2. Trimming took 3 bases from V and 3 from J; bases not matched to a gene: 0. The CDR3 runs to 12 residues. Germline-derived CDR1 and CDR2 are SGHKS and YYEKEE (reference sequence). The CDR3 protein is CASSWDYYEQYF. The DNA for the CDR3 is TGTGCCAGCAGCTGGGACTACTACGAGCAGTACTTC. Full variable domain (outside the CDR3, taken from reference TRBV5-5 and TRBJ2-7): DAGVTQSPTHLIKTRGQQVTLRCSPISGHKSVSWYQQVLGQGPQFIFQYYEKEERGRGNFPDRFSARQFPNYSSELNVNALLLGDSALYLCASSWDYYEQYFGPGTRLTVT.

This clonotype has more than one count but fewer than ten. This chain joins TRBV6-5 and TRBJ1-4; no firm D call. The CDR3 has 14 residues. Per germline, CDR1 MNHEY and CDR2 SVGAGI. Trimming stripped 7 bases from V and 0 bases from J, with 9 bases between. The DNA for the CDR3 is TGTGCCAGCAAGCCGACTGCAACTAATGAAAAACTGTTTTTT. It is translated as CASKPTATNEKLFF.

This clonotype has a handful of counts. The chain joins TRBV7-6 to TRBJ2-3; TRBD2 matches at 12 bases. V was pared by 7 bases and J by 3 bases, with 8 bases of the junction left unmatched. Germline V gives CDR1 SGHVS, CDR2 FNYEAQ. This CDR3 is 16 amino acids long. For the CDR3, the DNA is TGTGCCAGCACCACCCGAACTAGCGGGAGGACAGATACGCAGTATTTT. Amino acid sequence: CASTTRTSGRTDTQYF.

In this sample, this clonotype turned up many times. The V call is TRBV5-1, the J call TRBJ2-7; no definite D call. V lost 5 bases and J lost 0, with 12 bases in between. The CDR3 has 14 residues. Germline CDR1 is SGHRS and CDR2 is YFSETQ. Written as DNA, the CDR3 is TGCGCCAGCAGTTACGACGGAAGCTCCTACGAGCAGTACTTC. It is translated as CASSYDGSSYEQYF.

This clonotype occurred many times. J is TRBJ2-5 and V is TRBV4-2; 7 nucleotides align to TRBD2. J gave up 2 bases and V 4 bases, and 4 bases lay outside the gene matches. Per germline, CDR1 LGHNA and CDR2 YNFKEQ. The CDR3 has 14 amino acids. In DNA form, the CDR3 reads TGTGCCAGCAGCCTAAGCGGGATACAAGAGACCCAGTACTTC. This sequence encodes CASSLSGIQETQYF.

J is TRBJ2-2 and V is TRBV7-8, with TRBD1 matching 7 bases. Looked up from germline, CDR1 is SGHVS and CDR2 is FQNEAQ. V shed 4 bases, J shed 6 bases, and the junction held 11 bases outside the gene matches. CDR3 length: 16 amino acids. In nucleotides, the CDR3 is TGTGCCAGCAGCTACAGGGGCCCAGTCTTAGCCGGGGAGCTGTTTTTT. This encodes CASSYRGPVLAGELFF.

This clonotype is judged medium-sized. V and J are TRBV28 and TRBJ2-2, with D perhaps TRBD2 (5 bases). CDR1 is MDHEN and CDR2 is SYDVKM in the germline V gene. This CDR3 has 15 residues. V dropped 2 bases and J dropped 2 bases, with 9 bases sitting between them. As DNA, the CDR3 is TGTGCCAGCAGTTTAGCGGGTAGAAACACCGGGGAGCTGTTTTTT. It is translated as CASSLAGRNTGELFF.

This clonotype was observed many times. The V gene is TRBV29-1, the J gene TRBJ2-5, with TRBD1 identical over 7 bases. The CDR3 is 12 residues long. The germline gives CDR1 SQVTM, CDR2 ANQGSEA. With V trimmed by 5 bases and J by 5 bases, 5 bases remained unmatched. The CDR3 bases are TGCAGCGTTACGACAGGGAAGGAGACCCAGTACTTC. It yields the protein CSVTTGKETQYF.

The chain recombines TRBV7-6 with TRBJ2-5; the match to TRBD2 covers 12 bases. The CDR3 is 17 amino acids. Germline V gene sequence: CDR1 SGHVS, CDR2 FNYEAQ. The J segment lost 9 bases and the V segment lost 1 base, leaving 12 bases of the junction unmatched. The DNA for the CDR3 is TGTGCCAGCAGCTTAGAGGCTAGCGGGAGGGCAGTGCGGGCCCAGTACTTC. It codes for CASSLEASGRAVRAQYF.